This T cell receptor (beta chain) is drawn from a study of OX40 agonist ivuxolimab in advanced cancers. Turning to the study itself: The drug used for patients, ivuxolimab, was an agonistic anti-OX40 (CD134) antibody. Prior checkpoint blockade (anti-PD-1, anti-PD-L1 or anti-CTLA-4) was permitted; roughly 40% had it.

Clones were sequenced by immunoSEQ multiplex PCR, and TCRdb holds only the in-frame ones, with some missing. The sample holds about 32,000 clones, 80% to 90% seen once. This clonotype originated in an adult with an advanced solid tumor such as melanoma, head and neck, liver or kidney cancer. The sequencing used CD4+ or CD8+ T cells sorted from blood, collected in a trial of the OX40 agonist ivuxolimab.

The CDR3 coding sequence is TGCGCCAGCAGCTCCCAGGGGGTCTATGGCTACACCTTC. Translated: CASSSQGVYGYTF. The chain has TRBV5-1 and TRBJ1-2; 7 nucleotides agree with TRBD1. Per germline, CDR1 SGHRS and CDR2 YFSETQ. Trimming at V came to 3 bases and at J to 4 bases, leaving 3 bases not matched to a gene. This CDR3 has 13 residues.